Listed here are 23 T cell receptor beta chains from one sample, sequenced in a study of HIV-infected patients and healthy controls. TCRdb independently ran MiXCR on the 5' RACE reads; one entry per CDR3 protein. The sample lists about 70,000 distinct CDR3 sequences, around 16% occurring once. The specimen sequenced was CD4+ T cells from blood. These receptors came from a human donor in good health.

This clonotype was detected only a few times. V gene TRBV7-2 combines with J gene TRBJ2-3; D not certain. From germline, CDR1 is SGHTA and CDR2 FQGNSA. Deletions cut 7 bases from V and 5 bases from J, with 16 bases between. The CDR3 extends over 14 amino acids. The DNA of the CDR3 is TGTGCCAGCATGCTTTCCCAAGCTGGAGATACGCAGTATTTT. Translated, it gives CASMLSQAGDTQYF.

CDR3 loop: CASSFRQGRYNEQFF. CDR3 DNA sequence: TGTGCCAGCAGCTTTAGGCAGGGACGGTACAATGAGCAGTTCTTC. This chain joins TRBV5-5 and TRBJ2-1, with D possibly being TRBD1 or TRBD2 (5 bases each). Per the germline V gene, CDR1 is SGHKS and CDR2 is YYEKEE (reference sequence). The germline V and J ends were trimmed by 2 bases and 4 bases, with 13 bases remaining between them. This CDR3 is built from 15 residues.

This clonotype was seen at least ten times. This chain's CDR3 is CASRKLQGFNQPQHF. CDR3 in DNA: TGTGCCAGCAGAAAATTACAGGGCTTCAATCAGCCCCAGCATTTT. This chain joins TRBV6-5 and TRBJ1-5; weak D call: TRBD1 (6 bases). The germline V gene has CDR1 MNHEY and CDR2 SVGAGI. The CDR3 has 15 residues. V dropped 6 bases and J dropped 3 bases, with 15 bases sitting between them.

There are a few counts of this clonotype. V and J are TRBV7-2 and TRBJ2-5, with D perhaps TRBD1 (5 bases). The germline CDR1 and CDR2 sequences are SGHTA and FQGNSA. V lost 5 bases to trimming and J lost 2 bases, with 15 bases between them. The length of the CDR3 is 15 residues. As DNA, the CDR3 is TGTGCCAGCAGCCCGCACTGGGGCCGGCAAGAGACCCAGTACTTC. Translated: CASSPHWGRQETQYF.

This clonotype was counted many times. V gene TRBV18 combines with J gene TRBJ2-7; the D is unclear. CDR1 KGHSH and CDR2 LQKENI come from the germline V gene. Trimming took 3 bases from V and 3 from J, leaving 9 bases between them. The CDR3 length is 13 residues. CDR3 region: CASSPFLDYEQYF. CDR3 sequence (DNA): TGTGCCAGCTCACCGTTCCTGGACTACGAGCAGTACTTC.

The CDR3 DNA sequence: TGCAGTGCAACCCGGGGGACACGAACAAACACCATATATTTT. Its protein product is CSATRGTRTNTIYF. The V call is TRBV20-1, the J call TRBJ1-3; perhaps TRBD1 as D (6 bases). Trimming shortened V by 6 bases and J by 6 bases, and 18 bases separated the two germline ends. The CDR3 contains 14 residues. From germline, CDR1 is DFQATT and CDR2 SNEGSKA (reference sequence).

This clonotype was recorded at least ten times. The chain has TRBV29-1 and TRBJ2-3, with 12 positions matching TRBD2. With V trimmed by 6 bases and J by 1 base, 5 bases remained unmatched. The CDR3 covers 15 residues. Germline V lookup: CDR1 SQVTM, CDR2 ANQGSEA. CDR3 DNA sequence: TGCAGCGTGGCCGGACTAGCGGGACGCACAGATACGCAGTATTTT. This translates into CSVAGLAGRTDTQYF.

The chain uses TRBV20-1 and TRBJ1-1; D unresolved. This CDR3 comprises 12 residues. CDR1 DFQATT and CDR2 SNEGSKA come from the germline V gene (reference sequence). The ends were cut back, 3 bases at V and 3 bases at J, with 8 bases in the middle. The CDR3 bases are TGCAGTGCTAGCCTGCAGTACACTGAAGCTTTCTTT. Translating gives CSASLQYTEAFF.

The rearrangement joins TRBV6-6 to TRBJ2-6; D may be TRBD1 (5 bases). Germline loops: CDR1 MNHNY, CDR2 SVGAGI (reference sequence). The CDR3 is made up of 14 amino acids. The ends were cut back, 8 bases at V and 2 bases at J, with 10 bases in the middle. The CDR3 region is CASQGVAGANVLTF. CDR3 nucleotides: TGTGCCAGCCAAGGGGTTGCTGGGGCCAACGTCCTGACTTTC.

The chain recombines TRBV12-3 or TRBV12-4 with TRBJ2-5; possibly TRBD2 for D (6 bases). The ends were cut back, 3 bases at V and 3 bases at J, with 8 bases in the middle. The CDR3 is 13 amino acids. DNA of the CDR3: TGTGCCAGCAGTTTTGGCGGGAAAGAGACCCAGTACTTC. Its translation: CASSFGGKETQYF.

In DNA, the CDR3 is TGTGCCAGCAGTCACGGGCGGACGGAGACCCAGTACTTC. Amino acids: CASSHGRTETQYF. The genes are TRBV12-3 or TRBV12-4 and TRBJ2-5; D unresolved. This CDR3 region has 13 residues. V dropped 5 bases and J dropped 5 bases, with 12 bases sitting between them.

This clonotype was recorded many times. This chain uses TRBV3-1 with TRBJ2-7; D is undetermined. This CDR3 contains 11 residues. Trimming took 3 bases from V and 0 from J, leaving 0 bases between them. Per germline, CDR1 LGHDT and CDR2 YNNKEL (reference sequence). The CDR3: CASSHSYEQYF. CDR3 DNA: TGTGCCAGCAGCCACTCCTACGAGCAGTACTTC.

This clonotype was seen more than once but under ten times. The V and J genes are TRBV4-3 and TRBJ1-3, with D unresolved. The germline V and J ends were trimmed by 1 base and 0 bases, with 7 bases remaining between them. Germline lookup yields CDR1 LGHNA and CDR2 YSLEER. The CDR3 extends over 15 amino acids. CDR3: CASSQVSGSGNTIYF. The CDR3 bases are TGCGCCAGCAGCCAAGTTTCAGGCTCTGGAAACACCATATATTTT.

The rearrangement uses TRBV3-1 and TRBJ2-3; no firm D call. Per germline, CDR1 LGHDT and CDR2 YNNKEL (reference sequence). V dropped 2 bases and J dropped 2 bases, with 11 bases sitting between them. The CDR3 totals 15 residues. The CDR3 region is CASSQRHSATDTQYF. For the CDR3, the DNA is TGTGCCAGCAGCCAAAGACACTCGGCCACAGATACGCAGTATTTT.

The chain joins TRBV5-6 to TRBJ2-1, with D perhaps TRBD2 (6 bases). V was pared by 4 bases and J by 0 bases, with 23 bases between. Germline CDR1 and CDR2: SGHDT and YYEEEE. The CDR3 loop spans 19 amino acids. CDR3 coding DNA: TGTGCCAGCAGCCCGTTGGGGGGTGATCTGGCTAGCTCCTACAATGAGCAGTTCTTC. As protein: CASSPLGGDLASSYNEQFF.

The V call is TRBV29-1, the J call TRBJ2-3, with 7 bases lining up with TRBD2. V gave up 6 bases and J gave up 1 base; unmatched junction bases: 10. The germline V gene has CDR1 SQVTM and CDR2 ANQGSEA. The CDR3 is 15 amino acids. The CDR3, as DNA: TGCAGCGTCGAACGCCTAGCGGAACGCACAGATACGCAGTATTTT. It is translated as CSVERLAERTDTQYF.

V is TRBV28 and J is TRBJ1-2; no clear D. The CDR3 extends over 12 amino acids. Trimming removed 6 bases from V and 7 bases from J, with 12 bases in between. Germline CDR1 reads MDHEN; CDR2 reads SYDVKM. CDR3 sequence (DNA): TGTGCCAGCAGAGAGGACCCCGCTGGCTACACCTTC. The encoded protein is CASREDPAGYTF.

The J gene is TRBJ2-7, the V gene TRBV30; TRBD1 matches 7 bases. The CDR3 contains 11 residues. V was clipped by 8 bases and J by 6 bases; unmatched bases: 7. Germline V gives CDR1 GTSNPN, CDR2 SVGIG (reference sequence). The CDR3: CATTRGREQYF. The CDR3 coding sequence is TGTGCCACCACAAGGGGGCGCGAGCAGTACTTC.

This clonotype was detected ten times or more. The rearrangement uses TRBV5-1 and TRBJ2-3; D gene ambiguous. There are 15 residues in the CDR3. Per the germline V gene, CDR1 is SGHRS and CDR2 is YFSETQ. Trimming cost V 2 bases and J 3 bases, with 13 bases left between them. CDR3 sequence reads: CASSFDGLATDTQYF. CDR3 coding DNA: TGCGCCAGCAGCTTCGACGGGCTGGCGACAGATACGCAGTATTTT.

This clonotype was counted between two and nine times. V usage is TRBV20-1 and J usage is TRBJ2-1; 7 bases match TRBD2. This CDR3 region has 17 residues. Germline trimming cut 0 bases from V and 3 bases from J; bases unmatched to any gene: 11. Germline-derived CDR1 and CDR2 are DFQATT and SNEGSKA (reference sequence). DNA of the CDR3: TGCAGTGCTAGAGATCGGGTTGGGGAGGGCCGCTACAATGAGCAGTTCTTC. This codes for CSARDRVGEGRYNEQFF.

This chain joins TRBV19 and TRBJ1-5, with 9 bases identical to TRBD1. The ends lost 5 bases at V and 6 bases at J; junction bases unmatched: 8. Germline V gene lookup returns CDR1 LNHDA and CDR2 SQIVND (reference sequence). The CDR3 spans 15 residues. As DNA, the CDR3 is TGTGCCAGTAGTCCACGGACAGGGGTGATTCAGCCCCAGCATTTT. Its protein product is CASSPRTGVIQPQHF. Complete variable domain (other parts from reference TRBV19 and TRBJ1-5): DGGITQSPKYLFRKEGQNVTLSCEQNLNHDAMYWYRQDPGQGLRLIYYSQIVNDFQKGDIAEGYSVSREKKESFPLTVTSAQKNPTAFYLCASSPRTGVIQPQHFGDGTRLSIL.

Note on this clonotype: One junction end does not reproduce the germline sequence, and a read error may be involved. The chain combines TRBV5-1 with TRBJ2-7; the match to TRBD2 covers 13 bases. Germline V lookup: CDR1 SGHRS, CDR2 YFSETQ. This CDR3 contains 16 residues. DNA of the CDR3: TGCACCAGCAGCTTACCGGGACTAGCGGGGCCCGGCGAGCAGTACTTC. Protein product: CTSSLPGLAGPGEQYF.

The genes are TRBV28 and TRBJ1-2; TRBD1 matches 8 bases. CDR3 size: 16 residues. Per the germline V gene, CDR1 is MDHEN and CDR2 is SYDVKM. J lost 5 bases, V lost 7 bases, and 15 bases had no gene match. Written as DNA, the CDR3 is TGTGCCAGCAACCACCTAGCGACAGGGGTAAAGTATGGCTACACCTTC. Encoded protein: CASNHLATGVKYGYTF.